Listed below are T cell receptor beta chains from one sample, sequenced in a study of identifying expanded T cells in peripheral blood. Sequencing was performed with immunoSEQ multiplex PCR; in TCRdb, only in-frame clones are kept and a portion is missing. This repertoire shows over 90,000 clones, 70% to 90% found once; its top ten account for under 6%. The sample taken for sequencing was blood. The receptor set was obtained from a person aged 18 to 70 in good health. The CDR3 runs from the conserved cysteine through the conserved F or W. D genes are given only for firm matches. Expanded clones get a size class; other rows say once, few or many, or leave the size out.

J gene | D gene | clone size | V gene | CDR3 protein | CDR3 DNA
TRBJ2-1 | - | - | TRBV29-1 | CSAARGGLYNEQFF | TGCAGCGCTGCCCGCGGGGGCCTATACAATGAGCAGTTCTTC
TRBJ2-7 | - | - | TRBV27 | CASSLGGAVADEQYF | TGTGCCAGCAGTTTGGGTGGGGCTGTAGCAGACGAGCAGTACTTC
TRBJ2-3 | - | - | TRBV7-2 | CASRPGVKGRRENTDTQYF | TGTGCCAGCAGGCCTGGAGTGAAAGGACGCCGAGAAAACACAGATACGCAGTATTTT
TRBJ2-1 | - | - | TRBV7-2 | CAIQGGNEQFF | TGTGCCATCCAAGGGGGGAATGAGCAGTTCTTC
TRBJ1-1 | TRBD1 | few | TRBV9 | CASSVTGQATAFF | TGTGCCAGCAGCGTAACCGGACAGGCTACAGCTTTCTTT
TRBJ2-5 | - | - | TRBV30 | CALVRQETQYF | TGTGCCTTGGTCCGGCAAGAGACCCAGTACTTC
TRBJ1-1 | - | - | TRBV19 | CASSIDPARRAFF | TGTGCCAGTAGTATAGACCCCGCCCGAAGGGCTTTCTTT
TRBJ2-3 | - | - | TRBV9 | CASSVEDSLTDTQYF | TGTGCCAGCAGCGTAGAGGACAGCCTCACAGATACGCAGTATTTT
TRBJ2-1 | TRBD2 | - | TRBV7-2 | CASSFDVSGREGQNEQFF | TGTGCCAGCAGCTTCGATGTATCGGGGCGGGAGGGCCAAAATGAGCAGTTCTTC
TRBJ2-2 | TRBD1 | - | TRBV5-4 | CASSSGQRDTGELFF | TGTGCCAGCAGCTCGGGACAGAGGGACACCGGGGAGCTGTTTTTT
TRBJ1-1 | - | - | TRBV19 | CASRQMNTEAFF | TGTGCCAGTAGACAGATGAACACTGAAGCTTTCTTT
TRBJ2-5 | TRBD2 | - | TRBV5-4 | CASSPLGLAREGFKETQYF | TGTGCCAGCAGCCCTCTCGGACTAGCTCGAGAGGGGTTTAAAGAGACCCAGTACTTC
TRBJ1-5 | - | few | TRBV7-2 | CASSPSSTSNQPQHF | TGTGCCAGCAGCCCCTCTAGTACCAGCAATCAGCCCCAGCATTTT
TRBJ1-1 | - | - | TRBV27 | CASSLSTGRDTEAFF | TGTGCCAGCAGTTTATCGACAGGCAGGGACACTGAAGCTTTCTTT
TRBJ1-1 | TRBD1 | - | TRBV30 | CAWRRDRGLEAFF | TGTGCCTGGAGAAGGGACAGGGGCCTTGAAGCTTTCTTT
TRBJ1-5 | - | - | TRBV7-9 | CASSLGTANNQPQHF | TGTGCCAGCAGCTTGGGGACCGCTAACAATCAGCCCCAGCATTTT
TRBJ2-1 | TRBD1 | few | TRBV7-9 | CASSSRTGREGISYNEQFF | TGTGCCAGCAGCTCCCGGACAGGGCGGGAAGGAATCTCCTACAATGAGCAGTTCTTC
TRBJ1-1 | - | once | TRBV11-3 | CASSLGGALNTEAFF | TGTGCCAGCAGCCTAGGGGGAGCCCTGAACACTGAAGCTTTCTTT
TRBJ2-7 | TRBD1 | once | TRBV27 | CASSPLGQGAYEQYF | TGTGCCAGCAGTCCCTTGGGACAGGGAGCCTACGAGCAGTACTTC
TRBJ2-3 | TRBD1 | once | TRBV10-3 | CAISESGTGVYEDTQYF | TGTGCCATCAGTGAGAGCGGGACAGGGGTTTATGAAGATACGCAGTATTTT
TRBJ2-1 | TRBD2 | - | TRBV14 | CASSKTSGLQFF | TGTGCCAGCAGCAAAACTAGCGGGTTACAGTTCTTC
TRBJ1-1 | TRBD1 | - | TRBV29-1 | CSALGQVKYEAFF | TGCAGCGCCCTGGGACAGGTGAAGTATGAAGCTTTCTTT
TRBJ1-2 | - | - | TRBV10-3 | CAISEVGNYGYTF | TGTGCCATCAGTGAAGTCGGAAACTATGGCTACACCTTC
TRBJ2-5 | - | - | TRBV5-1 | CASSLDGAQETQYF | TGCGCCAGCAGCTTGGATGGGGCTCAAGAGACCCAGTACTTC
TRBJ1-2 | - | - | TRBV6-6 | CASSYRGNGYTF | TGTGCCAGCAGTTACAGGGGGAATGGCTACACCTTC
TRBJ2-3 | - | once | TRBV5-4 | CASSLCPVRYTRSTDTQYF | TGTGCCAGCAGCTTGTGCCCCGTTCGATACACGAGAAGCACAGATACGCAGTATTTT
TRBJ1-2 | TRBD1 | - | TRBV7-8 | CASSPTGSNYGYTF | TGTGCCAGCAGCCCGACAGGGAGTAACTATGGCTACACCTTC
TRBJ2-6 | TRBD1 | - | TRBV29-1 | CSARTGGAGANVLTF | TGCAGCGCTCGGACAGGGGGCGCTGGGGCCAACGTCCTGACTTTC
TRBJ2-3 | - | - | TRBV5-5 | CASSLSRDTQYF | TGTGCCAGCAGCTTGTCCAGAGATACGCAGTATTTT
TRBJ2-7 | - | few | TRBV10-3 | CAISDGNYEQYF | TGTGCCATCAGTGACGGGAACTACGAGCAGTACTTC
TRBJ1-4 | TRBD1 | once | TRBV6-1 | CASRGGAGGEKLFF | TGTGCCAGCAGGGGTGGGGCAGGGGGCGAAAAACTGTTTTTT
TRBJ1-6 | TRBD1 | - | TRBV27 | CASRGQGNSPLHF | TGTGCCAGCAGGGGACAGGGAAATTCACCCCTCCACTTT
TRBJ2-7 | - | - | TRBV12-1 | CASSALRFSTKQYF | TGTGCCAGCAGCGCCTTGCGGTTTTCTACGAAGCAGTACTTC
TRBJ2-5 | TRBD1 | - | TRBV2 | CASSLTGGGETQYF | TGTGCCAGCAGTCTGACAGGGGGCGGGGAGACCCAGTACTTC
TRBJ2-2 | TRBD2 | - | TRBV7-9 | CASSSTGGGTITGELFF | TGTGCCAGCAGCTCGACGGGCGGGGGGACCATCACCGGGGAGCTGTTTTTT
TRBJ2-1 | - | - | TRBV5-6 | CASSLGPEQFF | TGTGCCAGCAGCTTGGGGCCTGAGCAGTTCTTC
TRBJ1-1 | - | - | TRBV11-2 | CASSLSNTEAFF | TGTGCCAGCAGCTTGTCGAACACTGAAGCTTTCTTT
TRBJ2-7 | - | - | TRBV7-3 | CASSLGGNSYEQYF | TGTGCCAGCAGCTTAGGGGGTAACTCCTACGAGCAGTACTTC
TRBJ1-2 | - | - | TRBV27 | CASSPWGAAYYGYTF | TGTGCCAGCAGTCCCTGGGGGGCGGCCTACTATGGCTACACCTTC
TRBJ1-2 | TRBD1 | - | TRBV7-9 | CASSVGQGQYGYTF | TGTGCCAGCAGCGTTGGACAGGGCCAATATGGCTACACCTTC
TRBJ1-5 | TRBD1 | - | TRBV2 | CASSTGRVGNQPQHF | TGTGCCAGTTCGACAGGGCGGGTTGGTAATCAGCCCCAGCATTTT
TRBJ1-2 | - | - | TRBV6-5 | CASSYSSTGNYGYTF | TGTGCCAGCAGTTACTCGAGTACAGGGAACTATGGCTACACCTTC
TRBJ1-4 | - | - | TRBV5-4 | CASSLGQGDEKLFF | TGTGCCAGCAGCTTGGGGCAGGGTGATGAAAAACTGTTTTTT
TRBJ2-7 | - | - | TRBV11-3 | CASSPSATGSYEQYF | TGTGCCAGCAGCCCAAGTGCGACGGGCTCCTACGAGCAGTACTTC
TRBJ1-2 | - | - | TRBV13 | CASSLEPGYGYTF | TGTGCCAGCAGCTTAGAACCAGGGTATGGCTACACCTTC
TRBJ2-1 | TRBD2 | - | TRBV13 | CASSGTTSGNFDEQFF | TGTGCCAGCAGCGGAACGACTAGCGGGAACTTCGATGAGCAGTTCTTC
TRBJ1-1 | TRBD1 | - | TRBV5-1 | CASSNRQGSGVTEAFF | TGCGCCAGCAGCAACCGACAGGGGTCGGGTGTCACTGAAGCTTTCTTT
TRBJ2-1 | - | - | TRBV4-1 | CASSQDEGGGNEQFF | TGCGCCAGCAGCCAAGATGAAGGAGGAGGGAATGAGCAGTTCTTC
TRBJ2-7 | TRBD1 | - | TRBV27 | CASSFYLYPNRGRYEQYF | TGTGCCAGCAGTTTTTACCTTTACCCTAACAGGGGACGGTACGAGCAGTACTTC
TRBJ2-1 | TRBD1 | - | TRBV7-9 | CASSLGNSQGASDEQFF | TGTGCCAGCAGCTTAGGTAATAGTCAGGGGGCCAGCGATGAGCAGTTCTTC
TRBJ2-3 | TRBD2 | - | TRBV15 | CATSRSRELDTQYF | TGTGCCACCAGCAGATCGCGGGAGTTAGATACGCAGTATTTT
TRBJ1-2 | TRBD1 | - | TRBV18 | CASSPKDRPGYGYTF | TGTGCCAGCTCACCAAAGGACAGGCCGGGGTATGGCTACACCTTC
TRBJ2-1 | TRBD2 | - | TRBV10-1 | CASSLAGGPYNEQFF | TGCGCCAGCAGTCTAGCGGGGGGGCCCTACAATGAGCAGTTCTTC